The 31 T cell receptor beta chains reported below all come from one sample, sequenced in a study of T cells after yellow fever vaccination. TCRdb reprocessed the 5' RACE reads via MiXCR and lists one record per CDR3 protein. This sample has 160,000 or so distinct CDR3 sequences, with approximately 6.8% found just once. The sequencing used CD4+ T cells sorted from PBMCs, collected 5 days after the first yellow fever vaccination. The receptors shown here come from a man aged 18 to 35 who received the YFV17D yellow fever vaccine.

V and J are TRBV7-2 and TRBJ1-5; the D is unclear. CDR1 and CDR2 (germline): SGHTA, FQGNSA. CDR3 length: 15 amino acids. V lost 1 base to trimming and J lost 7 bases, with 14 bases between them. The chain's CDR3 is CASSLVSGPGQPQHF. Written as DNA, the CDR3 is TGTGCCAGCAGCTTAGTGTCAGGCCCTGGGCAGCCCCAGCATTTT.

This clonotype has a count of ten or more. The chain is built from TRBV4-3 and TRBJ1-1; unclear D gene. Germline V gene sequence: CDR1 LGHNA, CDR2 YSLEER. V was trimmed by 0 bases and J by 2 bases, leaving 7 bases between them. This CDR3 has 14 amino acids. CDR3 nucleotide sequence: TGCGCCAGCAGCCAAGAGTCCTTCAACACTGAAGCTTTCTTT. The encoded protein is CASSQESFNTEAFF.

In nucleotides, the CDR3 is TGTGCCAGCTCACAGACAGATGTGGGCACTGAAGCTTTCTTT. This codes for CASSQTDVGTEAFF. This chain links TRBV18 with TRBJ1-1; maybe TRBD1 (5 bases). This CDR3 spans 14 amino acids. Between the trimmed V and J ends, which lost 4 bases and 4 bases, there was a span of 13 bases. Germline V lookup: CDR1 KGHSH, CDR2 LQKENI.

This clonotype was seen many times. The V gene is TRBV27, the J gene TRBJ1-1, with 8 bases lining up with TRBD1. The junction had 7 bases not matched to a gene; V was cut back by 5 bases and J by 8 bases. The length of the CDR3 is 13 residues. CDR1 is MNHEY and CDR2 is SMNVEV in the germline V gene (reference sequence). The CDR3 sequence: CASSQQGVGEAFF. The CDR3 region has the DNA TGTGCCAGCAGTCAACAGGGGGTTGGAGAAGCTTTCTTT.

This clonotype was detected a few times. The V call is TRBV7-9, the J call TRBJ2-2; 10 bases map to TRBD1. This CDR3 comprises 15 residues. Looked up from germline, CDR1 is SEHNR and CDR2 is FQNEAQ (reference sequence). Trimming removed 5 bases from V and 5 bases from J; junction bases left unmatched: 5. The CDR3: CASSRDRGKTGELFF. The CDR3 DNA is TGTGCCAGCAGCCGGGACAGGGGAAAAACCGGGGAGCTGTTTTTT.

This clonotype has ten or more counts. The rearrangement uses TRBV7-9 and TRBJ2-3; perhaps D is TRBD1 or TRBD2 (5 bases each). The CDR3 is 15 amino acids. Germline CDR1 is SEHNR and CDR2 is FQNEAQ (reference sequence). CDR3 sequence (DNA): TGTTCCGCCCCCCGCGGCAGGGAGACCACAGATACGCAGTATTTT. Protein product: CSAPRGRETTDTQYF.

This clonotype came up many times. The chain combines TRBV7-9 with TRBJ2-5; D is ambiguous. Germline assignment: CDR1 SEHNR and CDR2 FQNEAQ (reference sequence). V lost 5 bases, J lost 5 bases, and 9 bases lay in between. The CDR3 runs to 12 residues. The CDR3 nucleotides read TGTGCCAGCAGCGCACAACCTGAGACCCAGTACTTC. The encoded protein is CASSAQPETQYF. Using reference TRBV7-9 and TRBJ2-5 for the parts outside the CDR3, the full variable domain is DTGVSQNPRHKITKRGQNVTFRCDPISEHNRLYWYRQTLGQGPEFLTYFQNEAQLEKSRLLSDRFSAERPKGSFSTLEIQRTEQGDSAMYLCASSAQPETQYFGPGTRLLVL.

This clonotype appeared many times. J is TRBJ1-1 and V is TRBV5-7, with TRBD1 as a possible D gene (5 bases). TRBV5-7 is labeled an ORF, and its function is uncertain. This CDR3 comprises 17 residues. The ends were cut back, 0 bases at V and 0 bases at J, with 15 bases in the middle. CDR3 coding DNA: TGTGCCAGCAGCTTGGTAACCGGACATCCGTTGAACACTGAAGCTTTCTTT. This gives the protein CASSLVTGHPLNTEAFF.

This clonotype was picked up many times. In DNA, the CDR3 is TGCGCCAGCAGCTTGCCAGGGGGCCATGAGCAGTTCTTC. Its protein is CASSLPGGHEQFF. This rearrangement joins TRBV5-1 to TRBJ2-1; TRBD1 agrees at 8 bases. Germline V CDR1 and CDR2: SGHRS, YFSETQ. J gave up 8 bases and V 1 base, and 2 bases lay outside the gene matches. This CDR3 spans 13 amino acids.

This clonotype turned up a few times. The chain uses TRBV6-4 and TRBJ2-1; D unclear. Trimming shortened V by 6 bases and J by 8 bases, and 14 bases separated the two germline ends. The CDR3 totals 13 residues. Germline V CDR1 and CDR2: MRHNA, SNTAGT. The CDR3 region is CASSALGIDEQFF. The CDR3 bases are TGTGCCAGCAGCGCCCTAGGTATAGATGAGCAGTTCTTC.

The J gene is TRBJ1-6, the V gene TRBV5-1, with 7 bases aligning to TRBD1. The CDR3 extends over 14 amino acids. The V gene end was trimmed by 3 bases and the J gene end by 7 bases; junction bases not matched to a gene: 4. Germline V gives CDR1 SGHRS, CDR2 YFSETQ. The CDR3 DNA is TGCGCCAGCAGCTCGGGGACAGCGAATTCACCCCTCCACTTT. This gives the protein CASSSGTANSPLHF.

This chain uses TRBV7-2 with TRBJ2-3; no definite D call. From germline, CDR1 is SGHTA and CDR2 FQGNSA. Trimming took off 5 bases at V and 8 bases at J, with 8 bases between the two ends. The CDR3 loop spans 11 amino acids. The CDR3 DNA sequence: TGTGCCAGCAGCGTCTTAGGTACGCAGTATTTT. This encodes CASSVLGTQYF.

In DNA form, the CDR3 reads TGTGCCAGCAGCTCCGGACCAGCGGGGGAGGACTACGAGCAGTACTTC. It specifies CASSSGPAGEDYEQYF. V is TRBV5-4 and J is TRBJ2-7; 8 bases are a match to TRBD2. The CDR3 runs to 16 residues. Trimming took 3 bases from V and 3 from J; bases not matched to a gene: 11. CDR1 is SGHNT and CDR2 is YYREEE in the germline V gene (reference sequence).

This clonotype was recorded many times. The genes are TRBV12-3 or TRBV12-4 and TRBJ2-1; TRBD1 is a possible D gene (5 bases). The CDR3 extends over 14 amino acids. V was trimmed by 1 base and J by 11 bases, leaving 15 bases between them. This CDR3 is CASSLGQSKAKQFF. Written as DNA, the CDR3 is TGTGCCAGCAGTTTAGGACAGTCGAAGGCTAAGCAGTTCTTC.

This clonotype has ten or more counts. The rearrangement links TRBV5-1 to TRBJ2-3; perhaps TRBD2 as D (5 bases). CDR1 and CDR2 (germline): SGHRS, YFSETQ. This CDR3 is built from 14 residues. Trimming stripped 3 bases from V and 1 base from J, with 9 bases between. CDR3 bases: TGCGCCAGCAGCTCCACTAGAGGCACAGATACGCAGTATTTT. Amino acids: CASSSTRGTDTQYF.

This clonotype has ten or more counts. V gene TRBV3-1 combines with J gene TRBJ2-5; D not resolved. CDR1 and CDR2 from the germline V gene are LGHDT and YNNKEL (reference sequence). This CDR3 comprises 15 residues. Trimming took off 4 bases at V and 0 bases at J, with 12 bases between the two ends. The CDR3 sequence is CASSPLARYQETQYF. In DNA form, the CDR3 reads TGTGCCAGCAGCCCGTTGGCGAGGTACCAAGAGACCCAGTACTTC.

This clonotype was seen at least ten times. This rearrangement joins TRBV11-1 to TRBJ1-1; weak D call: TRBD1 (5 bases). CDR1 and CDR2 from the germline V gene are SGHAT and FQDESV (reference sequence). The germline V and J ends were trimmed by 3 bases and 0 bases, with 8 bases remaining between them. The CDR3 loop spans 14 amino acids. The CDR3 DNA follows: TGTGCCAGCAGCTTGGACATCATGAACACTGAAGCTTTCTTT. Protein product: CASSLDIMNTEAFF.

About this clonotype itself: No conserved phenylalanine or tryptophan is present at the end of the CDR3, so a read error is the likely explanation. This rearrangement joins TRBV7-7 to TRBJ2-3; D possibly corresponds to TRBD2 (5 bases). This CDR3 is built from 13 residues. CDR1 SSHAT and CDR2 FNYEAQ come from the germline V gene (reference sequence). The CDR3 loop is CASSLLGTDTQYY. CDR3 DNA sequence: TGTGCTAGCAGCCTACTAGGCACAGATACGCAGTATTAT.

In its sample, this clonotype was seen a few times. V and J are TRBV7-2 and TRBJ2-6, with D possibly matching TRBD2 (5 bases). The germline V gene has CDR1 SGHTA and CDR2 FQGNSA. Trimming cost V 2 bases and J 17 bases, with 10 bases left between them. This CDR3 region has 11 residues. The CDR3 is CASSLRGPLTF. CDR3 in DNA: TGTGCCAGCAGCTTACGAGGGCCCTTGACTTTC.

This clonotype has only a few counts. The chain uses TRBV7-6 and TRBJ2-2; D not certain. Trimming removed 3 bases at V and 7 bases at J, with 15 bases between. CDR1 is SGHVS and CDR2 is FNYEAQ in the germline V gene. The CDR3 extends over 15 amino acids. CDR3 DNA sequence: TGTGCCAGCAGCTTCCCCCCCCCACCCTTCGGGGAGCTGTTTTTT. This codes for CASSFPPPPFGELFF. The full variable domain, in which reference TRBV7-6 and TRBJ2-2 provide the parts outside the CDR3, is GAGVSQSPRYKVTKRGQDVALRCDPISGHVSLYWYRQALGQGPEFLTYFNYEAQQDKSGLPNDRFSAERPEGSISTLTIQRTEQRDSAMYRCASSFPPPPFGELFFGEGSRLTVL.

CDR3 in amino acids: CASGAGHSSYNEQFF. In nucleotides, the CDR3 is TGTGCCAGCGGAGCGGGACACAGCTCCTACAATGAGCAGTTCTTC. The V gene is TRBV3-1, the J gene TRBJ2-1; D might be TRBD2 (7 bases). The CDR3 length is 15 residues. Per the germline V gene, CDR1 is LGHDT and CDR2 is YNNKEL (reference sequence). V lost 8 bases and J lost 0, with 14 bases in between.

This clonotype was picked up many times. This sequence joins TRBV4-2 and TRBJ1-5; perhaps TRBD1 as D (5 bases). With 3 bases removed from V and 4 bases from J, the gap between germline ends came to 13 bases. The CDR3 length is 15 residues. Germline assignment: CDR1 LGHNA and CDR2 YNFKEQ. CDR3 DNA sequence: TGTGCCAGCAGCCAGGGGCAGGGAGAGAATCAGCCCCAGCATTTT. Protein product: CASSQGQGENQPQHF.

This chain uses TRBV6-5 with TRBJ2-2, with 9 bases lining up with TRBD1. CDR1 and CDR2 (germline): MNHEY, SVGAGI. V trimming: 6 bases; J trimming: 1 base; junction bases outside the gene matches: 3. There are 15 residues in the CDR3. This chain's CDR3 is CASRPDRGNTGELFF. The DNA for the CDR3 is TGTGCCAGCAGACCGGACAGGGGGAACACCGGGGAGCTGTTTTTT.

This clonotype came up many times. The CDR3 spells CASSQGYNEQFF. Written as DNA, the CDR3 is TGTGCCAGCAGCCAAGGTTACAATGAGCAGTTCTTC. The chain is built from TRBV14 and TRBJ2-1; D is uncertain. The CDR3 is made up of 12 amino acids. Deletions cut 1 base from V and 4 bases from J, with 2 bases between. Germline lookup yields CDR1 SGHDN and CDR2 FVKESK. Based on the CDR3 plus reference TRBV14 and TRBJ2-1, the full variable domain is EAGVTQFPSHSVIEKGQTVTLRCDPISGHDNLYWYRRVMGKEIKFLLHFVKESKQDESGMPNNRFLAERTGGTYSTLKVQPAELEDSGVYFCASSQGYNEQFFGPGTRLTVL.

This clonotype was seen a few times. CDR3 nucleotides: TGTGCCACCAGCAGATATCGGACAGGGTATCGTTCAGATACGCAGTATTTT. Encoded protein: CATSRYRTGYRSDTQYF. The rearrangement links TRBV15 to TRBJ2-3, with 8 nucleotides matching TRBD1. Trimming cost V 2 bases and J 4 bases; bases outside gene matches: 11. Germline CDR1 is LNHNV and CDR2 is YYDKDF (reference sequence). The CDR3 covers 17 residues.

This clonotype has more than one count but fewer than ten. This chain uses TRBV5-6 with TRBJ2-7, with TRBD1 matching 8 bases. The V gene end was trimmed by 6 bases and the J gene end by 0 bases; junction bases not matched to a gene: 14. The CDR3 contains 17 residues. The germline gives CDR1 SGHDT, CDR2 YYEEEE. CDR3 in amino acids: CASNRGRNRDSSYEQYF. For the CDR3, the DNA is TGTGCCAGCAACAGGGGGAGGAACCGGGACAGCTCCTACGAGCAGTACTTC.

This clonotype was counted ten times or more. The J gene is TRBJ2-1, the V gene TRBV5-1; D is unclear. Germline V CDR1 and CDR2: SGHRS, YFSETQ. CDR3 length: 14 amino acids. With 6 bases removed from V and 8 bases from J, the gap between germline ends came to 18 bases. The CDR3 DNA reads TGCGCCAGCAACTCTCGGAGAGCTGTAGATGAGCAGTTCTTC. Protein sequence: CASNSRRAVDEQFF.

Points on this clonotype: It may be a read error: a sequence one base away is much more abundant. The V and J genes are TRBV5-1 and TRBJ2-5, with 8 bases identical to TRBD1. The V gene's germline CDR1 is SGHRS and CDR2 YFSETQ. The CDR3 sequence is 13 residues long. CDR3 bases: TGCGCCATCAGCAGGGGGCGCGGAGAGACCCAGTACTTC. It yields the protein CAISRGRGETQYF.

This clonotype turned up a few times. V is TRBV5-1 and J is TRBJ1-4; D is possibly TRBD1 (5 bases). This CDR3 comprises 15 residues. V lost 0 bases and J 13 bases, leaving 19 bases between the germline ends. Germline V gene sequence: CDR1 SGHRS, CDR2 YFSETQ. As DNA, the CDR3 is TGCGCCAGCAGCTTGGAGACAGTTGACGGAAAAGGACTGTTTTTT. Its protein product is CASSLETVDGKGLFF.

This chain links TRBV11-3 with TRBJ2-5; unclear D gene. Trimming pared 3 bases from V and 4 bases from J, leaving 9 bases between. The CDR3 spans 13 residues. Looked up from germline, CDR1 is SGHNT and CDR2 is YENEEA. In DNA, the CDR3 is TGTGCCAGCAGCTTTTCCCGGCCAGAGACCCAGTACTTC. This sequence encodes CASSFSRPETQYF.

This clonotype was seen many times. The rearrangement joins TRBV5-1 to TRBJ2-4, with D possibly matching TRBD2 (5 bases). Trimming removed 4 bases from V and 0 bases from J, with 11 bases in between. The V gene's germline CDR1 is SGHRS and CDR2 YFSETQ. The CDR3 sequence is 15 residues long. CDR3 sequence (DNA): TGCGCCAGCAGCGGTCGAGGGCTAGCCAAAAACATTCAGTACTTC. Protein: CASSGRGLAKNIQYF.